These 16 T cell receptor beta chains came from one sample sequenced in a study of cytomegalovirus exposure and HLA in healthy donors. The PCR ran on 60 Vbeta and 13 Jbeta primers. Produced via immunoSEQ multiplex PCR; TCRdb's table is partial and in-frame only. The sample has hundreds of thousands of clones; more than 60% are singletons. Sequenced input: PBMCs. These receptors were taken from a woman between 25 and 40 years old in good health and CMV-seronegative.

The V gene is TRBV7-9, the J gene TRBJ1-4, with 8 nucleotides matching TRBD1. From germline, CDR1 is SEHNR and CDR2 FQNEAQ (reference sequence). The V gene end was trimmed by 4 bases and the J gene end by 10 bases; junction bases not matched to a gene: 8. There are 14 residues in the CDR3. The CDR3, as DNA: TGTGCCAGCAGCTCCGGACAGGGAATTGGAAAACTGTTTTTT. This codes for CASSSGQGIGKLFF.

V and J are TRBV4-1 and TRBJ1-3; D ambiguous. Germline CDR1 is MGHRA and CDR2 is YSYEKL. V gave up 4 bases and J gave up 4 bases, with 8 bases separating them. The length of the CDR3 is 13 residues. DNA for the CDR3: TGCGCCAGCAGCCGAGTATCGGGAAACACCATATATTTT. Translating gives CASSRVSGNTIYF.

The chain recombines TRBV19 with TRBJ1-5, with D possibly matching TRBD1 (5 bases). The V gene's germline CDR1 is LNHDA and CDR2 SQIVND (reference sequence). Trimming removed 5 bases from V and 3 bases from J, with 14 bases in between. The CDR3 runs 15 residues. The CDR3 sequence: CASSSRTDTNQPQHF. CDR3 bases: TGTGCCAGTAGTTCTCGGACGGACACCAATCAGCCCCAGCATTTT.

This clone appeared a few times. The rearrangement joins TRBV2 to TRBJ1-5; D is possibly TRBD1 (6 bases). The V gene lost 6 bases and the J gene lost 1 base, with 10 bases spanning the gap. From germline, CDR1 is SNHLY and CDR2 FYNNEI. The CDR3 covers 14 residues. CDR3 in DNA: TGTGCCAGCAGAGATACAGGGAGCAATCAGCCCCAGCATTTT. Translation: CASRDTGSNQPQHF.

DNA of the CDR3: TGTGCCAGCAGCTTAGGGGTGGGGGGGGAGCAGTTCTTC. This sequence encodes CASSLGVGGEQFF. The chain employs TRBV7-6 and TRBJ2-1; 7 bases are a match to TRBD2. The germline V gene encodes CDR1 SGHVS and CDR2 FNYEAQ. Trimming at V came to 1 base and at J to 10 bases, leaving 4 bases not matched to a gene. This CDR3 has 13 amino acids.

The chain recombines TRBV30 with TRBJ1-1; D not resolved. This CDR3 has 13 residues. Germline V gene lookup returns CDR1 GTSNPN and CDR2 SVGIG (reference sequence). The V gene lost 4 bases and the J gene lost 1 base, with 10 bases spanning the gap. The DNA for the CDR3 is TGTGCCTGGAACCACGGCGGGAACACTGAAGCTTTCTTT. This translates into CAWNHGGNTEAFF.

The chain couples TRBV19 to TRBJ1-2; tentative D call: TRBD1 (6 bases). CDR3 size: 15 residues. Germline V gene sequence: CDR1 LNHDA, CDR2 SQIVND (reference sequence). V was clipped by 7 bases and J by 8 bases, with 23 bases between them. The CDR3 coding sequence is TGTGCCAGTACCCCTCGTGGACAGCCAAGATGGGGCTACACCTTC. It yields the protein CASTPRGQPRWGYTF.

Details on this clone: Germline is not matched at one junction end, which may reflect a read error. CDR3 region: CASSVGVLAGEIHF. The CDR3 region has the DNA TGCGCCAGCAGTGTGGGAGTACTAGCGGGAGAGATCCACTTC. The rearrangement joins TRBV10-2 to TRBJ2-7; 11 positions match TRBD2. The germline CDR1 and CDR2 sequences are WSHSY and SAAADI. CDR3 length equals 14 residues.

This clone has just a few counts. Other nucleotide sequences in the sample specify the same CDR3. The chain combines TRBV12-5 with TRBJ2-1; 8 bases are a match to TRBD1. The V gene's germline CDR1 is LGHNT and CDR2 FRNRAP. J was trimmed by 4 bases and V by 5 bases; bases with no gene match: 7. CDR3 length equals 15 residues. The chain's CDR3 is CASGPGQAYYNEQFF. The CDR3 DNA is TGTGCTAGTGGTCCGGGACAGGCCTATTACAATGAGCAGTTCTTC.

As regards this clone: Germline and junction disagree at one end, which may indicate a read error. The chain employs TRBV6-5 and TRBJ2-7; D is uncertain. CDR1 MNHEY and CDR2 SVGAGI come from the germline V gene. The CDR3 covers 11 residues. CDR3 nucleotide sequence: TGTGCCAGCACCATTCCCTATGAGCAGTACTTC. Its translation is CASTIPYEQYF.

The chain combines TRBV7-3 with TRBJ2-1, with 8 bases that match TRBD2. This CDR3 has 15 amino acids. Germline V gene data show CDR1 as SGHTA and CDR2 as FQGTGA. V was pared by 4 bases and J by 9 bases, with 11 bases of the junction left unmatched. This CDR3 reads CASSSVAGTAGEQFF. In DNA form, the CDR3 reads TGTGCCAGCAGCTCAGTAGCGGGGACCGCGGGTGAGCAGTTCTTC.

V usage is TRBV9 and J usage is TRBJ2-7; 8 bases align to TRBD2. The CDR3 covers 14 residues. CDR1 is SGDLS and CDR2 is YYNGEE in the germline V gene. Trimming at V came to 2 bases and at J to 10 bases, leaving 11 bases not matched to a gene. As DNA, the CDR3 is TGTGCCAGCAGCGTCCTGGATAGCGGGGTCCCTCAGTACTTC. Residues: CASSVLDSGVPQYF.

CDR3 protein: CASSSRAYEQYF. In DNA, the CDR3 is TGTGCCAGCAGCAGCCGGGCCTACGAGCAGTACTTC. The chain recombines TRBV13 with TRBJ2-7; D is unresolved. CDR1 is PRHDT, CDR2 FYEKMQ, per germline (reference sequence). V lost 5 bases and J lost 2, with 7 bases in between. This CDR3 is built from 12 residues.

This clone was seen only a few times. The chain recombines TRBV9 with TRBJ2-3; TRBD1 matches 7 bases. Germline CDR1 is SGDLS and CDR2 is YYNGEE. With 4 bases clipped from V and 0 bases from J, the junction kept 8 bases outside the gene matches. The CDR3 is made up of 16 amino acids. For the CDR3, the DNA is TGTGCCAGCAGCATTAACGGGGACAGCAGCACAGATACGCAGTATTTT. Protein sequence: CASSINGDSSTDTQYF.

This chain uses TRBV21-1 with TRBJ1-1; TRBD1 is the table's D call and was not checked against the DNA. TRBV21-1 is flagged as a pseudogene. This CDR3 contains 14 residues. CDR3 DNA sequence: TGTGCCAGCAGCAACAGGGGGCTAGGCACTGAAGCTTTCTTT. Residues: CASSNRGLGTEAFF.

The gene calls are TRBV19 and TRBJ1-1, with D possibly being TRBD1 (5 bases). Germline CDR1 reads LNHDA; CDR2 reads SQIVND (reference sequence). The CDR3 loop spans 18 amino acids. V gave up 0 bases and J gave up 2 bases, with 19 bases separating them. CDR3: CASSIDLSFRAINTEAFF. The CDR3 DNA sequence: TGTGCCAGTAGTATAGATTTGAGTTTCAGGGCCATCAACACTGAAGCTTTCTTT.